The 28 T cell receptor beta chains below come from one sample, sequenced in a study of CD8 T cells in Susac syndrome (dated by TCRdb to about 2019). The method was the immunoSEQ multiplex PCR assay. RNA was extracted using the RNeasy kit, and about 0.45 to 1 microgram was reverse transcribed with random hexamers. In TCRdb, the public reads were trimmed at Q25 with fastp and aligned with MiXCR, with productive beta chains retained. Here each entry gathers all rows of one CDR3 protein and keeps the most common genes and DNA. Within this sample are about 290,000 distinct CDR3 sequences, with about 89% of them counted one time only. Under 0.2% of the sample is taken by the ten largest. Specimen: CD8+ T cells from PBMCs. Receptors originate from a human donor with multiple sclerosis.

The V and J genes are TRBV19 and TRBJ2-7; D is possibly TRBD2 (5 bases). Per the germline V gene, CDR1 is LNHDA and CDR2 is SQIVND (reference sequence). Trimming left V 7 bases short and J 4 bases short, with 14 bases between. CDR3 size: 13 residues. The CDR3 reads CASTHGEGYEQYF. CDR3 nucleotide sequence: TGTGCCAGTACACACGGGGAAGGATACGAGCAGTACTTC.

In this sample, this clonotype turned up once. The rearrangement links TRBV20-1 to TRBJ1-1, with D uncertain. The CDR3 runs to 12 residues. V lost 3 bases and J 1 base, leaving 6 bases between the germline ends. The germline CDR1 and CDR2 sequences are DFQATT and SNEGSKA (reference sequence). The CDR3, as DNA: TGCAGTGCTAGTCCAGCGAACACTGAAGCTTTCTTT. The encoded protein is CSASPANTEAFF.

The rearrangement uses TRBV5-1 and TRBJ2-7; D is possibly TRBD1 (6 bases). This CDR3 contains 13 residues. Trimming cost V 5 bases and J 5 bases, with 14 bases left between them. The germline CDR1 and CDR2 sequences are SGHRS and YFSETQ. DNA of the CDR3: TGCGCCAGCAGGGGGGCAGGTGTCCACGAGCAGTACTTC. Translating gives CASRGAGVHEQYF.

The chain has TRBV25-1 and TRBJ2-7; no definite D call. The CDR3 contains 14 residues. Deletions cut 5 bases from V and 1 base from J, with 12 bases between. Germline V gives CDR1 MGHDK, CDR2 SYGVNS. The CDR3, as DNA: TGTGCCAGCAGTCCCTCCGGGTTTTCCTACGAGCAGTACTTC. This encodes CASSPSGFSYEQYF.

The genes are TRBV4-3 and TRBJ1-3; TRBD1 might be the D (6 bases). The CDR3 covers 16 residues. Trimming took off 1 base at V and 3 bases at J, with 13 bases between the two ends. Per the germline V gene, CDR1 is LGHNA and CDR2 is YSLEER. This CDR3 reads CASSQVIGRGGNTIYF. DNA for the CDR3: TGCGCCAGCAGCCAAGTTATCGGCAGGGGTGGAAACACCATATATTTT.

The chain uses TRBV7-9 and TRBJ2-7, with 8 bases identical to TRBD2. Germline CDR1 and CDR2: SEHNR and FQNEAQ (reference sequence). V was pared by 10 bases and J by 2 bases, with 4 bases of the junction left unmatched. The CDR3 extends over 12 amino acids. The CDR3 loop reads CAIAGKAYEQYF. The CDR3 DNA is TGTGCCATAGCGGGAAAAGCCTACGAGCAGTACTTC.

DNA for the CDR3: TGTGCCAGCAGCTTATTTTCAGGGCAGGGCTACACCTTC. It encodes CASSLFSGQGYTF. The chain employs TRBV7-3 and TRBJ1-2; D might be TRBD1 (5 bases). The CDR3 is 13 amino acids. Trimming stripped 2 bases from V and 8 bases from J, with 12 bases between. The germline V gene has CDR1 SGHTA and CDR2 FQGTGA.

V and J are TRBV20-1 and TRBJ2-5, with 9 positions matching TRBD1. V shed 5 bases and J 4 bases; nucleotides not matched to a gene: 8. Germline CDR1 and CDR2: DFQATT and SNEGSKA (reference sequence). The CDR3 is 14 amino acids. The CDR3 protein is CSASGTGLRETQYF. DNA of the CDR3: TGCAGTGCTTCCGGGACAGGGCTGCGAGAGACCCAGTACTTC.

CDR3 in DNA: TGTGCCAGCAGTGTCCTCCCGGGTTACGAGCAGTACTTC. Amino acid sequence: CASSVLPGYEQYF. The chain recombines TRBV25-1 with TRBJ2-7; no definite D call. Germline lookup yields CDR1 MGHDK and CDR2 SYGVNS. The CDR3 covers 13 residues. Trimming took off 4 bases at V and 4 bases at J, with 11 bases between the two ends.

V gene TRBV25-1 combines with J gene TRBJ2-1; 8 nucleotides align to TRBD2. Trimming cost V 3 bases and J 2 bases; bases outside gene matches: 9. The CDR3 is made up of 17 amino acids. CDR1 is MGHDK and CDR2 is SYGVNS in the germline V gene. Here the CDR3 reads CASSDPPKAGAYNEQFF. In DNA, the CDR3 is TGTGCCAGCAGTGACCCCCCCAAAGCGGGGGCCTACAATGAGCAGTTCTTC.

This clonotype was observed once. The chain links TRBV12-3 or TRBV12-4 to TRBJ1-2; 8 positions agree with TRBD1. The junction had 4 bases not matched to a gene; V was cut back by 3 bases and J by 4 bases. The CDR3 has 14 amino acids. The CDR3 spells CASSFGTGRYGYTF. In DNA form, the CDR3 reads TGTGCCAGCAGTTTTGGGACAGGCCGCTATGGCTACACCTTC.

This chain links TRBV23-1 with TRBJ2-3, with 12 bases identical to TRBD2. TRBV23-1 is an ORF, with its function uncertain. J gave up 6 bases and V 6 bases, and 7 bases lay outside the gene matches. The CDR3 is made up of 15 amino acids. The CDR3 DNA follows: TGCGCCAGCAGCCGGACTAGCGGGACGGGCGATACGCAGTATTTT. Protein product: CASSRTSGTGDTQYF.

This chain uses TRBV7-2 with TRBJ2-3; 11 bases fit TRBD2. CDR1 is SGHTA, CDR2 FQGNSA, per germline. The CDR3 runs 16 residues. The V segment lost 5 bases and the J segment 4 bases; nucleotides outside the gene matches: 8. CDR3: CASSLLAGGRSDTQYF. DNA of the CDR3: TGTGCCAGCAGCCTTCTAGCGGGGGGCAGGTCAGATACGCAGTATTTT.

This clonotype was detected a few times. The chain employs TRBV7-9 and TRBJ2-7, with TRBD1 matching 12 bases. Germline CDR1 and CDR2: SEHNR and FQNEAQ (reference sequence). V lost 4 bases and J lost 5; bases outside the gene matches: 6. The CDR3 is made up of 15 amino acids. The CDR3 DNA follows: TGTGCCAGCAGCTCACCGGGACAGGGGGCCGACGAGCAGTACTTC. This translates into CASSSPGQGADEQYF. Full variable domain (remainder filled in from reference TRBV7-9 and TRBJ2-7): DTGVSQNPRHKITKRGQNVTFRCDPISEHNRLYWYRQTLGQGPEFLTYFQNEAQLEKSRLLSDRFSAERPKGSFSTLEIQRTEQGDSAMYLCASSSPGQGADEQYFGPGTRLTVT.

The chain uses TRBV3-1 and TRBJ1-5; no clear D gene. The V end lost 0 bases, the J end lost 8 bases, and 14 bases lay between the germline ends. CDR3 size: 15 residues. In germline, CDR1 is LGHDT, CDR2 YNNKEL (reference sequence). CDR3 protein: CASSQDITDGEPQHF. The CDR3 nucleotides are TGTGCCAGCAGCCAAGATATTACAGATGGCGAGCCCCAGCATTTT. The variable domain in full, with the rest retrieved from reference TRBV3-1 and TRBJ1-5, is DTAVSQTPKYLVTQMGNDKSIKCEQNLGHDTMYWYKQDSKKFLKIMFSYNNKELIINETVPNRFSPKSPDKAHLNLHINSLELGDSAVYFCASSQDITDGEPQHFGDGTRLSIL.

This chain connects TRBV29-1 to TRBJ2-7; 8 positions match TRBD1. Looked up from germline, CDR1 is SQVTM and CDR2 is ANQGSEA. V lost 5 bases to trimming and J lost 4 bases; unmatched junction nucleotides: 7. The CDR3 loop spans 13 amino acids. The CDR3 protein is CSVRTGHQYEQYF. The DNA of the CDR3 is TGCAGCGTTCGGACAGGGCACCAGTACGAGCAGTACTTC.

V is TRBV6-5 and J is TRBJ2-3; TRBD1 might be the D (5 bases). Per the germline V gene, CDR1 is MNHEY and CDR2 is SVGAGI. Trimming shortened V by 0 bases and J by 2 bases, and 9 bases separated the two germline ends. This CDR3 contains 15 residues. The DNA for the CDR3 is TGTGCCAGCAGTTACTCGACAGACCACACAGATACGCAGTATTTT. Translated, it gives CASSYSTDHTDTQYF.

V usage is TRBV5-1 and J usage is TRBJ2-3; D not certain. CDR1 is SGHRS, CDR2 YFSETQ, per germline. V gave up 4 bases and J gave up 2 bases, with 11 bases separating them. The CDR3 is 14 residues long. This chain's CDR3 is CASSPVGNTDTQYF. The CDR3 nucleotides are TGCGCCAGCAGCCCCGTGGGGAACACAGATACGCAGTATTTT. Full variable domain (outside the CDR3, taken from reference TRBV5-1 and TRBJ2-3): KAGVTQTPRYLIKTRGQQVTLSCSPISGHRSVSWYQQTPGQGLQFLFEYFSETQRNKGNFPGRFSGRQFSNSRSEMNVSTLELGDSALYLCASSPVGNTDTQYFGPGTRLTVL.

This chain connects TRBV5-1 to TRBJ2-3; D may match TRBD1 or TRBD2 (6 bases each). The germline V gene encodes CDR1 SGHRS and CDR2 YFSETQ. V lost 4 bases to trimming and J lost 2 bases, with 14 bases between them. This CDR3 spans 15 amino acids. As DNA, the CDR3 is TGCGCCAGCAGCCTAAAACAGGGACTCACAGATACGCAGTATTTT. It is translated as CASSLKQGLTDTQYF.

The rearrangement uses TRBV5-6 and TRBJ1-2; D may be TRBD1 (6 bases). The CDR3 spans 15 residues. Trimming stripped 4 bases from V and 6 bases from J, with 19 bases between. The V gene's germline CDR1 is SGHDT and CDR2 YYEEEE. The DNA of the CDR3 is TGTGCCAGCAGCCTGGGGTCGGACAGAGATGATGGCTACACCTTC. It yields the protein CASSLGSDRDDGYTF.

This sequence joins TRBV27 and TRBJ2-3; TRBD2 matches at 12 bases. The CDR3 consists of 16 residues. Germline V lookup: CDR1 MNHEY, CDR2 SMNVEV (reference sequence). The trim removed 6 bases at V and 2 bases at J, leaving 6 bases unmatched. Here the CDR3 reads CASRELAGGTTDTQYF. The DNA of the CDR3 is TGTGCCAGCAGGGAACTAGCGGGAGGTACCACAGATACGCAGTATTTT.

V gene TRBV29-1 combines with J gene TRBJ2-2; D may be TRBD2 (7 bases). Trimming shortened V by 0 bases and J by 5 bases, and 10 bases separated the two germline ends. The CDR3 sequence is 14 residues long. The germline V gene has CDR1 SQVTM and CDR2 ANQGSEA. The DNA for the CDR3 is TGCAGCGTTGAAGAGGGGAGGGGGACCGGGGAGCTGTTTTTT. It codes for CSVEEGRGTGELFF.

The V gene is TRBV4-3, the J gene TRBJ2-1; 8 nucleotides match TRBD2. This CDR3 is 16 amino acids long. Germline lookup yields CDR1 LGHNA and CDR2 YSLEER. V trimming: 4 bases; J trimming: 5 bases; junction bases outside the gene matches: 10. In DNA, the CDR3 is TGCGCCAGCAGCCTAGATCGGGAGGGCCTCAACAATGAGCAGTTCTTC. Translating gives CASSLDREGLNNEQFF.

The rearrangement joins TRBV7-9 to TRBJ1-1; a weak D match, TRBD1 (5 bases). Germline V gives CDR1 SEHNR, CDR2 FQNEAQ (reference sequence). V was trimmed by 5 bases and J by 0 bases, leaving 16 bases between them. This CDR3 has 16 residues. CDR3 DNA: TGTGCCAGCAGCCCTTGGGACCTTGGCATGAACACTGAAGCTTTCTTT. Amino acid sequence: CASSPWDLGMNTEAFF.

The J gene is TRBJ2-5, the V gene TRBV14, with D possibly being TRBD2 (6 bases). Germline assignment: CDR1 SGHDN and CDR2 FVKESK. V shed 0 bases and J shed 5 bases, with 13 bases lying between them. CDR3 size: 15 residues. The CDR3 DNA sequence: TGTGCCAGCAGCCAAGAAAAAGCGGGTTGGGAGACCCAGTACTTC. Amino acid sequence: CASSQEKAGWETQYF.

This chain connects TRBV27 to TRBJ1-2, with 10 bases aligning to TRBD1. After removal of 3 bases from V and 5 bases from J, the junction contained 6 bases not matched to a gene. CDR1 and CDR2 from the germline V gene are MNHEY and SMNVEV (reference sequence). The CDR3 length is 15 residues. The CDR3 region is CASSLGQGLGYGYTF. CDR3 nucleotides: TGTGCCAGCAGTTTGGGACAGGGGTTGGGGTATGGCTACACCTTC.

The rearrangement uses TRBV29-1 and TRBJ2-3; D unresolved. V lost 1 base and J lost 1, with 9 bases in between. This CDR3 has 14 residues. Germline V gene sequence: CDR1 SQVTM, CDR2 ANQGSEA. In DNA, the CDR3 is TGCAGCGTTGAAGGCAGTCTGGGCACAGATACGCAGTATTTT. Its protein product is CSVEGSLGTDTQYF.

The rearrangement uses TRBV4-3 and TRBJ2-5; TRBD2 is a possible D gene (7 bases). CDR1 is LGHNA and CDR2 is YSLEER in the germline V gene. Trimming removed 0 bases from V and 4 bases from J, with 15 bases in between. The CDR3 contains 16 residues. Written as DNA, the CDR3 is TGCGCCAGCAGCCAAGATTGGGGGGGAGGGGGAGAGACCCAGTACTTC. It encodes CASSQDWGGGGETQYF.